This T cell receptor (beta chain) was identified during a study of blood T cell repertoires in COVID-19. Study-level information: Samples taken during acute and convalescent COVID-19 were collected in the United States, Italy and Spain. PBMCs, B-cell-depleted T cells, or T cells were the source of the cDNA or gDNA that made up the material.

Original processing methods: The authors estimated nucleated cell counts from reference gene primer amplification. This table comes from immunoSEQ multiplex PCR, and its TCRdb copy is limited to in-frame clones, with some not included. The V and J calls and clone size were taken over from that table, and D and trimming were inferred from the DNA. Of about 64,000 clones listed, approximately 90% were seen once; the top ten hold around 1.5%. This clone was seen more than once but under ten times. CDR1 and CDR2 (germline): SQVTM, ANQGSEA. This CDR3 region has 12 residues. Deletions cut 4 bases from V and 4 bases from J, with 10 bases between.

The receptor's source is a human donor in a cohort sampled during active COVID-19. Sample: peripheral blood. The V and J genes are TRBV29-1 and TRBJ1-2; D gene unclear. CDR3 in DNA: TGCAGCGTTGGGGCGGGAGGCTATGGCTACACCTTC. Its translation: CSVGAGGYGYTF.